What follows are 2 T cell receptor beta chains derived from one specimen sequenced in a study of T cells in Graves' hyperthyroidism and ophthalmopathy. RNA transcripts gave rise to amplified TCR beta CDR3 regions. The HTBI set primed first-round TCR CDR3 RT-PCR. TCRdb re-derived calls from the multiplex PCR reads in MiXCR, one entry per CDR3 protein. This table has around 690,000 distinct CDR3 sequences, roughly 20% appearing once. Sequencing was performed on blood. The receptors stem from a man younger than 45 with Graves' ophthalmopathy.

The rearrangement uses TRBV5-4 and TRBJ2-5; 15 bases map to TRBD2. Germline loops: CDR1 SGHNT, CDR2 YYREEE (reference sequence). The CDR3 loop spans 16 amino acids. The V and J ends lost 3 bases and 7 bases, in that order; junction bases with no gene match: 7. The CDR3: CASSSRTSGRVGTQYF. As DNA, the CDR3 is TGTGCCAGCAGCTCCAGGACTAGCGGGAGGGTTGGGACCCAGTACTTC.

J is TRBJ2-1 and V is TRBV4-1; D not certain. Germline V gene data show CDR1 as MGHRA and CDR2 as YSYEKL. The CDR3 sequence is 17 residues long. V was pared by 3 bases and J by 8 bases, with 23 bases between. The CDR3: CASSQSSPGQLGDEQFF. The CDR3 nucleotides read TGCGCCAGCAGCCAGTCAAGCCCGGGTCAACTTGGGGATGAGCAGTTCTTC.